Each of the 9 T cell receptor beta chains below was sequenced from the same sample in a study of blood T cell dynamics during melanoma immunotherapy. The time point is: pre-treatment baseline. Here immunoSEQ multiplex PCR was the method, and the copy in TCRdb shows in-frame clones only, minus some. The sample holds almost 25,000 clones, around 88% seen once. The input for sequencing was blood, taken from a patient treated with checkpoint blockade. The receptors stem from a human donor with melanoma.

V usage is TRBV14 and J usage is TRBJ2-1; 7 bases line up with TRBD1. Germline V CDR1 and CDR2: SGHDN, FVKESK. The J segment lost 6 bases and the V segment lost 3 bases, leaving 11 bases of the junction unmatched. This CDR3 has 16 residues. The CDR3 nucleotides are TGTGCCAGCAGCCAGTCCGGACAGGCGGTTGGCAATGAGCAGTTCTTC. Translating it yields CASSQSGQAVGNEQFF.

The chain employs TRBV28 and TRBJ2-6; the match to TRBD1 covers 8 bases. This CDR3 contains 17 residues. Germline V gene lookup returns CDR1 MDHEN and CDR2 SYDVKM. The J segment lost 1 base and the V segment lost 4 bases, leaving 6 bases of the junction unmatched. The CDR3 region is CASSYGTGLSGANVLTF. As DNA, the CDR3 is TGTGCCAGCAGTTATGGGACAGGCTTGTCTGGGGCCAACGTCCTGACTTTC.

This clone was seen just once. The chain uses TRBV18 and TRBJ2-7; 7 bases align to TRBD1. The CDR3 totals 14 residues. J lost 2 bases, V lost 6 bases, and 7 bases had no gene match. Looked up from germline, CDR1 is KGHSH and CDR2 is LQKENI. This chain's CDR3 is CASSSGQRPYEQYF. As DNA, the CDR3 is TGTGCCAGCTCGTCGGGACAGCGACCCTACGAGCAGTACTTC.

The genes are TRBV19 and TRBJ2-4; 9 bases align to TRBD2. Germline V lookup: CDR1 LNHDA, CDR2 SQIVND (reference sequence). The V gene end was trimmed by 5 bases and the J gene end by 6 bases; junction bases not matched to a gene: 11. The CDR3 has 16 residues. CDR3 sequence (DNA): TGTGCCAGTAGTCCCTCCGCCACTAGCGGGCGAAACATTCAGTACTTC. Amino acid sequence: CASSPSATSGRNIQYF.

CDR3 loop: CASSSPVTRADTQYF. The CDR3 DNA reads TGTGCCAGCAGCTCCCCGGTGACAAGGGCAGATACGCAGTATTTT. The chain carries TRBV7-2 and TRBJ2-3; D not resolved. The V end lost 4 bases, the J end lost 4 bases, and 15 bases lay between the germline ends. CDR1 is SGHTA, CDR2 FQGNSA, per germline. The CDR3 extends over 15 amino acids.

V is TRBV28 and J is TRBJ1-3, with D unresolved. From germline, CDR1 is MDHEN and CDR2 SYDVKM. The CDR3 loop spans 14 amino acids. V was trimmed by 6 bases and J by 3 bases, leaving 12 bases between them. This CDR3 is CASSSTKGGNTIYF. CDR3 coding DNA: TGTGCCAGCAGCTCGACAAAAGGTGGAAACACCATATATTTT.

V gene TRBV28 combines with J gene TRBJ1-2; the D gene is possibly TRBD1 (5 bases). Germline-derived CDR1 and CDR2 are MDHEN and SYDVKM. Trimming cost V 4 bases and J 2 bases, with 8 bases left between them. The CDR3 totals 13 residues. This chain's CDR3 is CASSSTVNYGYTF. CDR3 coding DNA: TGTGCCAGCAGTTCGACAGTGAACTATGGCTACACCTTC.

J is TRBJ1-2 and V is TRBV28; D gene ambiguous. This CDR3 has 11 residues. Germline V gene data show CDR1 as MDHEN and CDR2 as SYDVKM. V was cut by 5 bases and J by 5 bases, with 6 bases left in between. DNA of the CDR3: TGTGCCAGCAGTCCCCTATATGGCTACACCTTC. This codes for CASSPLYGYTF.

In DNA form, the CDR3 reads TGTGCCAGTAGTGACCGACAGGCTAACTATGGCTACACCTTC. Its translation: CASSDRQANYGYTF. V is TRBV19 and J is TRBJ1-2; possibly TRBD1 for D (6 bases). Germline CDR1 reads LNHDA; CDR2 reads SQIVND (reference sequence). This CDR3 has 14 amino acids. V lost 5 bases, J lost 0 bases, and 10 bases lay in between.